This T cell receptor beta chain was sequenced in a study of blood T cell repertoires in COVID-19. At the level of the study: The samples span acute and convalescent COVID-19 from the United States, Italy and Spain. The cDNA or gDNA used as material had been derived from T cells, B-cell-depleted T cells, or PBMCs.

Original data processing: The assay estimated nucleated cells by amplifying reference gene primers. TCRdb's copy holds only in-frame clones and misses some; the assay was immunoSEQ multiplex PCR. That table is the source of V, J and clone size, and D and trimming were worked out from the DNA. The sample shows roughly 28,000 clones, about 85% of them seen only once. With V trimmed by 3 bases and J by 0 bases, 3 bases remained unmatched. Germline V CDR1 and CDR2: MNHEY, SMNVEV (reference sequence). The CDR3 is 15 residues long. The receptor was isolated from a man in his 70s with acute or convalescent COVID-19. The V call is TRBV27, the J call TRBJ2-3; 7 bases match TRBD2. Specimen: peripheral blood. The DNA of the CDR3 is TGTGCCAGCAGTTTTCTAGCGGAAAGCACAGATACGCAGTATTTT. Protein sequence: CASSFLAESTDTQYF.